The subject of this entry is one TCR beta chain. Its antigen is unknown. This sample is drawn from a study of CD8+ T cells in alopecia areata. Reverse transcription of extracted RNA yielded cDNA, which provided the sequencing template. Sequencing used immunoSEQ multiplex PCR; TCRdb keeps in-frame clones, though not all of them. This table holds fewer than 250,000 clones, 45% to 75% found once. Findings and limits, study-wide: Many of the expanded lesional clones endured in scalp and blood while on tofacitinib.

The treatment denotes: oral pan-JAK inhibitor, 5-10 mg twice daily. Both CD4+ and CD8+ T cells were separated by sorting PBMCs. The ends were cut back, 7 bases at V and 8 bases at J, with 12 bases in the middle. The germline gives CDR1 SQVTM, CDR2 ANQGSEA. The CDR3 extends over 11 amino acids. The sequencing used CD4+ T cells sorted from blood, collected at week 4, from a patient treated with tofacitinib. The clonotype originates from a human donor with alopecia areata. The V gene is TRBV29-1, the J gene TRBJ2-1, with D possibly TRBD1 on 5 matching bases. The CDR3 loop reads CSALRVYEQFF. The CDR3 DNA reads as TGCAGCGCCCTCAGGGTCTATGAGCAGTTCTTC.